Described below is a single TCR beta chain sequence and its context. After removal of 2 bases from V and 5 bases from J, the junction contained 4 bases not matched to a gene. Germline CDR1 SGHDN, CDR2 FVKESK. This CDR3 comprises 15 residues. This table comes from immunoSEQ multiplex PCR, and its TCRdb copy is limited to in-frame clones, with some not included. The sample comprises around 99,000 clones, over 80% of which are singletons, and about 20% rests with the top ten. This record comes from a study of blood T cell repertoires in COVID-19. Sample: peripheral blood. The gene calls are TRBV14 and TRBJ2-1, with TRBD2 matching over 9 bases. The receptor was derived from a woman between 55 and 75 years old with acute or convalescent COVID-19. In DNA, the CDR3 is TGTGCCAGCAGCCAACCCCCTAGCGGGAACAATGAGCAGTTCTTC. Translation: CASSQPPSGNNEQFF. Full variable domain (outside the CDR3, taken from reference TRBV14 and TRBJ2-1): EAGVTQFPSHSVIEKGQTVTLRCDPISGHDNLYWYRRVMGKEIKFLLHFVKESKQDESGMPNNRFLAERTGGTYSTLKVQPAELEDSGVYFCASSQPPSGNNEQFFGPGTRLTVL.